This T cell receptor (beta chain) was retrieved from a study of blood T cell repertoires in COVID-19. The overall study: Samples taken during acute and convalescent COVID-19 were collected in the United States, Italy and Spain. PBMCs, B-cell-depleted T cells, or T cells provided the cDNA or gDNA that made up the material.

A note on this clone: The same CDR3 also results from other DNA sequences found in this sample.

Germline CDR1 SGDLS, CDR2 YYNGEE. Trimming shortened V by 2 bases and J by 2 bases, and 9 bases separated the two germline ends. The CDR3 covers 14 residues. Authors' data handling: Amplification of reference gene primers was used by the study to estimate nucleated cell counts. The assay was immunoSEQ multiplex PCR, and TCRdb's table has in-frame clones only and misses some. The DNA was the basis for D and trimming; V, J and clone size are from that table. The data contain 86,000 or so clones, roughly 86% of them singletons. The chain joins TRBV9 to TRBJ2-3; D unclear. This clonotype originated in a woman older than 75 with acute or convalescent COVID-19. Material for sequencing was peripheral blood. The CDR3, as DNA: TGTGCCAGCAGCGTCGCGAGACTCACAGATACGCAGTATTTT. It translates to CASSVARLTDTQYF.